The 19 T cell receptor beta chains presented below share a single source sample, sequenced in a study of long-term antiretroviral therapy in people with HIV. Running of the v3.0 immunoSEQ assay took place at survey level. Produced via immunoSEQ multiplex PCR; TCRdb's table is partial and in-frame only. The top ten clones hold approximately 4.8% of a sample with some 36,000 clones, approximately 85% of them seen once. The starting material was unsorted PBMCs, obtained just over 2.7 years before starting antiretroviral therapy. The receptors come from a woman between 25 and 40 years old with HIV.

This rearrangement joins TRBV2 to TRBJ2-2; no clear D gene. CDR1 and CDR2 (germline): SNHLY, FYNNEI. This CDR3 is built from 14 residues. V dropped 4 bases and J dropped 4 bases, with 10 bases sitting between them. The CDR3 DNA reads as TGTGCCAGCAGTGTTAACAGACCCACCGGGGAGCTGTTTTTT. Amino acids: CASSVNRPTGELFF. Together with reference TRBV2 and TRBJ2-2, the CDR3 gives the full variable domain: EPEVTQTPSHQVTQMGQEVILRCVPISNHLYFYWYRQILGQKVEFLVSFYNNEISEKSEIFDDQFSVERPDGSNFTLKIRSTKLEDSAMYFCASSVNRPTGELFFGEGSRLTVL.

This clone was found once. The CDR3 loop reads CASRPGTGNTQYF. The CDR3 nucleotides read TGTGCCAGCAGACCTGGTACAGGGAATACGCAGTATTTT. The chain is built from TRBV5-8 and TRBJ2-3; weak D call: TRBD1 (6 bases). V was pared by 5 bases and J by 7 bases, with 14 bases between. The germline gives CDR1 SGHTS, CDR2 YDEGEE. The CDR3 totals 13 residues. Looking up the rest from reference TRBV5-8 and TRBJ2-3 gives the full variable domain: EAGVTQSPTHLIKTRGQQATLRCSPISGHTSVYWYQQALGLGLQFLLWYDEGEERNRGNFPPRFSGRQFPNYSSELNVNALELEDSALYLCASRPGTGNTQYFGPGTRLTVL.

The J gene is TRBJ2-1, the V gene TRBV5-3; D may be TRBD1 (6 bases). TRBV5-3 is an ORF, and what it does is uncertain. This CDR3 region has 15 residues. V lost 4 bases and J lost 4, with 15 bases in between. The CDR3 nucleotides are TGTGCCAGAAGCCCACAGGGACGGGCTTACAATGAGCAGTTCTTC. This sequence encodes CARSPQGRAYNEQFF.

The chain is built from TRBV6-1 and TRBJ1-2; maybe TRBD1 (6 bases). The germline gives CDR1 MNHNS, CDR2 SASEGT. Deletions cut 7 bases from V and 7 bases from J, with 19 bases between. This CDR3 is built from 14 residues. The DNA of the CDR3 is TGTGCCAGCACGCCACAAGGGGGGCTTGGTGGCTACACCTTC. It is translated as CASTPQGGLGGYTF.

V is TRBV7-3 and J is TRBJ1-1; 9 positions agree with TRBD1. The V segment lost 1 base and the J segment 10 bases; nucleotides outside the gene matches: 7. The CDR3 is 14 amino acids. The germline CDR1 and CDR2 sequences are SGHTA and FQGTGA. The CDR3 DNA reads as TGTGCCAGCAGCTTAAGCTCGGGGACAGGGATAGCTTTCTTT. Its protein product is CASSLSSGTGIAFF.

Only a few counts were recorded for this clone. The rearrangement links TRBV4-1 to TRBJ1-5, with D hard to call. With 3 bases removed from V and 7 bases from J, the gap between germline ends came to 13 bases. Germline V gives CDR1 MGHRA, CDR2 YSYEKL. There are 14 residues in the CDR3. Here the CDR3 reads CASSQDLHGQPQHF. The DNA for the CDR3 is TGCGCCAGCAGCCAGGACCTCCATGGCCAGCCCCAGCATTTT.

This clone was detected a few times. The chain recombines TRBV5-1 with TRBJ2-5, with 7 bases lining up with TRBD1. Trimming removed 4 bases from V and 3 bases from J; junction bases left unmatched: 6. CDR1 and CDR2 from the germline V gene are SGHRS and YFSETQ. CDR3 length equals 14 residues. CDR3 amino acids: CASSRGTVEETQYF. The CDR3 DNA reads TGCGCCAGCAGCCGAGGGACAGTAGAAGAGACCCAGTACTTC.

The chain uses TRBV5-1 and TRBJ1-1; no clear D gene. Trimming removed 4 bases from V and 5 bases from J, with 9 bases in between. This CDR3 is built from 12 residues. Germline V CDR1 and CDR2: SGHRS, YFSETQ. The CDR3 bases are TGCGCCAGCAGCACGACTGGAACTGAAGCTTTCTTT. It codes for CASSTTGTEAFF.

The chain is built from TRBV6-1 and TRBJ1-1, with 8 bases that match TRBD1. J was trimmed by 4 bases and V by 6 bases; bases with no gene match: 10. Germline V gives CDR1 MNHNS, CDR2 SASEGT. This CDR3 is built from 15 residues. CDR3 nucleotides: TGTGCCAGCAGAACAGGGGGTCCCCATAGCACTGAAGCTTTCTTT. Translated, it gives CASRTGGPHSTEAFF.

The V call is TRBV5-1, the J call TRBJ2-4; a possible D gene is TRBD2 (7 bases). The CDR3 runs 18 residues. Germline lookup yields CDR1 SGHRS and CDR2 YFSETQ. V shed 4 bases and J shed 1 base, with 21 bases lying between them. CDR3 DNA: TGCGCCAGCAGCCCGGGGAGGGAACAGGGACTTGCCAAAAACATTCAGTACTTC. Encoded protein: CASSPGREQGLAKNIQYF.

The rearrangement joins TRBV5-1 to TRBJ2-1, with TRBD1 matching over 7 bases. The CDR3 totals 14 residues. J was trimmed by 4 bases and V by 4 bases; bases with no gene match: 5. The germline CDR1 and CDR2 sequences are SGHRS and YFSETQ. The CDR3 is CASSPGTAYNEQFF. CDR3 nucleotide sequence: TGCGCCAGCAGCCCCGGGACAGCTTACAATGAGCAGTTCTTC.

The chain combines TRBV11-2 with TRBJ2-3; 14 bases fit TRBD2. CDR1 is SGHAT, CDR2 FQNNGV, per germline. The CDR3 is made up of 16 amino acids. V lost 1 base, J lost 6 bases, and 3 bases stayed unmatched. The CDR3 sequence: CASSLVTSGGADTQYF. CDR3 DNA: TGTGCCAGCAGCTTAGTGACTAGCGGGGGGGCGGATACGCAGTATTTT. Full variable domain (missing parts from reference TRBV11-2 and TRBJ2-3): EAGVAQSPRYKIIEKRQSVAFWCNPISGHATLYWYQQILGQGPKLLIQFQNNGVVDDSQLPKDRFSAERLKGVDSTLKIQPAKLEDSAVYLCASSLVTSGGADTQYFGPGTRLTVL.

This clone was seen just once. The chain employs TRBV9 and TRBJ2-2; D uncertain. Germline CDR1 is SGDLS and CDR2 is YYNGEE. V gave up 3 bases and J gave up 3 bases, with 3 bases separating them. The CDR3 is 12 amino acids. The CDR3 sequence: CASSEDTGELFF. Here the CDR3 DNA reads TGTGCCAGCAGCGAGGACACCGGGGAGCTGTTTTTT. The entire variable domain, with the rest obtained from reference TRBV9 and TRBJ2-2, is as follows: DSGVTQTPKHLITATGQRVTLRCSPRSGDLSVYWYQQSLDQGLQFLIQYYNGEERAKGNILERFSAQQFPDLHSELNLSSLELGDSALYFCASSEDTGELFFGEGSRLTVL.

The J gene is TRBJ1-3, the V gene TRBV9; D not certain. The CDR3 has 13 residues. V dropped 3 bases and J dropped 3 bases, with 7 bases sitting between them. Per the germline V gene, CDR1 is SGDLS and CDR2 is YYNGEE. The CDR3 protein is CASSEENGNTIYF. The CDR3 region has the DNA TGTGCCAGCAGCGAGGAAAATGGAAACACCATATATTTT. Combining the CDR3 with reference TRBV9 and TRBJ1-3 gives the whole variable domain DSGVTQTPKHLITATGQRVTLRCSPRSGDLSVYWYQQSLDQGLQFLIQYYNGEERAKGNILERFSAQQFPDLHSELNLSSLELGDSALYFCASSEENGNTIYFGEGSWLTVV.

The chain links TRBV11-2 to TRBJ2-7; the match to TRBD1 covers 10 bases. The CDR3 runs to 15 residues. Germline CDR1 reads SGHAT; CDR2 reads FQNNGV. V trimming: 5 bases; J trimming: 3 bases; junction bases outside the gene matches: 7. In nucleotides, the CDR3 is TGTGCCAGCAGCAACCCCGGGACAGGGGTCTACGAGCAGTACGTC. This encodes CASSNPGTGVYEQYV.

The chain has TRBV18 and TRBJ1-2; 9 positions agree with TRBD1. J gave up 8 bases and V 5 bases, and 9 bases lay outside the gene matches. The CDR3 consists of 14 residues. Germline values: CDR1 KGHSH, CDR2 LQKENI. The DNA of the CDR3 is TGTGCCAGCTCAGCAGACAGGGGGGCCGCCGGCTACACCTTC. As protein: CASSADRGAAGYTF.

The CDR3 DNA reads TGTGCCAGCTCACCCCCAAGAGGGGGGAGCTCCTACAATGAGCAGTTCTTC. Translation: CASSPPRGGSSYNEQFF. The rearrangement links TRBV18 to TRBJ2-1; D is perhaps TRBD1 or TRBD2 (6 bases each). V dropped 3 bases and J dropped 0 bases, with 15 bases sitting between them. From germline, CDR1 is KGHSH and CDR2 LQKENI. CDR3 length: 17 residues.

CDR3 region: CASSPPLCSYEQYF. The CDR3 DNA follows: TGTGCCAGCTCACCACCGTTGTGCTCCTACGAGCAGTACTTC. This chain joins TRBV18 and TRBJ2-7; no clear D gene. Germline CDR1 reads KGHSH; CDR2 reads LQKENI. The V end lost 0 bases, the J end lost 0 bases, and 6 bases lay between the germline ends. The CDR3 consists of 14 residues. Combining the CDR3 with reference TRBV18 and TRBJ2-7 gives the whole variable domain NAGVMQNPRHLVRRRGQEARLRCSPMKGHSHVYWYRQLPEEGLKFMVYLQKENIIDESGMPKERFSAEFPKEGPSILRIQQVVRGDSAAYFCASSPPLCSYEQYFGPGTRLTVT.

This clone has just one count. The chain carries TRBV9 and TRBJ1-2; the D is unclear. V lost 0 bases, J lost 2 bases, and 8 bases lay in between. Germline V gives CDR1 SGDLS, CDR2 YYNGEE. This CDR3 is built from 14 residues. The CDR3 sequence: CASSVGPGNYGYTF. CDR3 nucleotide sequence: TGTGCCAGCAGCGTAGGTCCCGGGAACTATGGCTACACCTTC.